This T cell receptor beta chain is from a study of cytomegalovirus exposure and HLA in healthy donors. Study overall: The same platform was used for the 95 to 150 validation repertoires and the approximately 670 first-cohort repertoires, a later analysis reported. General study points: It was reportedly the case that the classifier diagnosed cytomegalovirus status with high specificity and sensitivity. The tendency of first-cohort TCR clusters to co-occur in the 110 or so validation repertoires emerged from a later analysis.

This CDR3 contains 15 residues. CDR1 is MNHEY and CDR2 is SMNVEV in the germline V gene (reference sequence). Between the trimmed V and J ends, which lost 2 bases and 13 bases, there was a span of 21 bases. As regards this clone: The antigen is undetermined.

Clones were sequenced by immunoSEQ multiplex PCR, and TCRdb holds only the in-frame ones, with some missing. The sample comprises 120,000 to 150,000 clones, roughly 90% of which are singletons, and approximately 3% rests with the top ten. The donors formed part of the roughly 120-subject validation cohort, distinct from the roughly 630-subject first cohort. This clonotype was sampled from a man between 18 and 29 years old in good health and CMV-seronegative. The sequencing sample was made of PBMCs. The chain uses TRBV27 and TRBJ2-1, with a tentative D call TRBD2 (6 bases). CDR3 protein: CASSLRREPLPPQFF. DNA of the CDR3: TGTGCCAGCAGTTTACGACGGGAGCCCCTCCCGCCCCAGTTCTTC.